This is a list of T cell receptor beta chains from one sample in a study of Ad26.COV2.S vaccination and SARS-CoV-2 variants. Assay: immunoSEQ multiplex PCR; the TCRdb copy retains only in-frame clones and omits some. The sample holds a few hundred thousand clones, less than 95% seen once. This specimen was peripheral blood, taken in a trial of Ad26.COV2.S vaccine versus placebo. The receptors derive from a person aged 18-60 years who received the Ad26.COV2.S COVID-19 vaccine or a placebo. CDR3s include the opening cysteine and the closing phenylalanine or tryptophan. D genes are given only for firm matches. Size tells how often a clone was seen (once, few, many) or the class of an expanded clone, and some rows leave it out.

v_call	clone_size	j_call	d_call	cdr3_aa	cdr3_nt
TRBV5-6	-	TRBJ2-1	TRBD2	CASSLTSGRVNNEQFF	TGTGCCAGCAGCTTGACTAGCGGGAGGGTTAACAATGAGCAGTTCTTC
TRBV7-8	-	TRBJ1-3	-	CASSQDGNTIYF	TGTGCCAGCAGCCAGGACGGAAACACCATATATTTT
TRBV9	-	TRBJ2-1	TRBD2	CASSAGLVNEQFF	TGTGCCAGCAGCGCGGGACTAGTGAATGAGCAGTTCTTC
TRBV7-2	-	TRBJ1-2	TRBD1	CASSVKGGQGVGYTF	TGTGCCAGCAGCGTAAAGGGCGGGCAGGGGGTTGGGTACACCTTC
TRBV28	-	TRBJ2-6	-	CASRWSGAGANVLTF	TGTGCCAGCCGTTGGTCGGGGGCTGGGGCCAACGTCCTGACTTTC
TRBV5-1	-	TRBJ1-4	-	CASSFGTAGREKLFF	TGCGCCAGCAGCTTCGGGACGGCCGGACGGGAAAAACTGTTTTTT
TRBV4-2	-	TRBJ2-2	-	CASSQDFDRRTGELFF	TGTGCCAGCAGCCAAGATTTTGATAGACGCACCGGGGAGCTGTTTTTT
TRBV25-1	-	TRBJ2-1	TRBD2	CASRPPGLATSEQFF	TGTGCCAGCAGGCCCCCTGGACTAGCGACGAGTGAGCAGTTCTTC
TRBV28	-	TRBJ2-2	-	CASSPDTTNTGELFF	TGTGCCAGCAGCCCGGACACCACGAACACCGGGGAGCTGTTTTTT
TRBV20-1	-	TRBJ1-2	-	CSARGDGYTF	TGCAGTGCTAGGGGCGATGGCTACACCTTC
TRBV9	-	TRBJ1-2	-	CASSAGNTANYGYTF	TGTGCCAGCAGCGCAGGGAACACAGCTAACTATGGCTACACCTTC
TRBV18	-	TRBJ2-1	-	CASSPGDREQFF	TGTGCCAGCTCACCTGGGGACCGAGAGCAGTTCTTC
TRBV3-1/TRBV3-2	-	TRBJ2-3	-	CASSQVAGSRDTQYF	TGTGCCAGCAGCCAAGTGGCGGGTTCCCGAGATACGCAGTATTTT
TRBV5-1	-	TRBJ1-2	-	CASSFGTPNYGYTF	TGCGCCAGCAGCTTCGGGACACCTAACTATGGCTACACCTTC
TRBV27	few	TRBJ1-4	-	CASSPLGTGEKLFF	TGTGCCAGCAGTCCCCTCGGGACGGGTGAAAAACTGTTTTTT
TRBV2	-	TRBJ2-7	TRBD2	CASSDRLAGVVEQYF	TGTGCCAGCAGTGATAGACTAGCGGGAGTCGTCGAGCAGTACTTC
TRBV15	-	TRBJ2-1	-	CATSRDKVQAFNEQFF	TGTGCCACCAGCAGAGATAAAGTACAGGCTTTTAATGAGCAGTTCTTC
TRBV6-5	-	TRBJ2-3	TRBD1	CASKRQGKGTDTQYF	TGTGCCAGCAAACGACAGGGCAAGGGCACAGATACGCAGTATTTT
TRBV5-1	-	TRBJ2-5	TRBD2	CASSQYGTSGSWETQYF	TGCGCCAGCAGCCAGTACGGGACTAGCGGGAGTTGGGAGACCCAGTACTTC
TRBV27	-	TRBJ2-6	-	CASTGSSGANVLTF	TGTGCCAGCACGGGAAGCTCTGGGGCCAACGTCCTGACTTTC
TRBV19	-	TRBJ2-1	TRBD2	CASSIGTSPNEQFF	TGTGCCAGTAGTATCGGGACTAGCCCCAATGAGCAGTTCTTC
TRBV27	-	TRBJ2-1	TRBD2	CASSKTSGVSYNEQFF	TGTGCCAGCAGTAAGACTAGCGGGGTTTCCTACAATGAGCAGTTCTTC
TRBV27	-	TRBJ2-2	TRBD2	CASSFKLAAGELFF	TGTGCCAGCAGTTTTAAACTAGCGGCCGGGGAGCTGTTTTTT
TRBV28	-	TRBJ2-1	-	CASHNLRASTNNEQFF	TGTGCCAGCCACAACCTCCGAGCGAGTACCAACAATGAGCAGTTCTTC
TRBV6-5	few	TRBJ2-3	-	CASRLPSTDTQYF	TGTGCCAGCAGGCTTCCTAGCACAGATACGCAGTATTTT
TRBV27	-	TRBJ2-5	TRBD2	CASSPLAGGETQYF	TGTGCCAGCAGTCCGCTAGCGGGAGGAGAGACCCAGTACTTC
TRBV7-2	-	TRBJ1-2	-	CASSLVEVDGYTF	TGTGCCAGCAGCTTAGTTGAGGTGGACGGCTACACCTTC
TRBV14	-	TRBJ2-1	-	CASSQDPPVSLSSYNEQFF	TGTGCCAGCAGCCAAGATCCCCCCGTAAGTCTGAGCTCCTACAATGAGCAGTTCTTC
TRBV20-1	-	TRBJ2-1	-	CSASSWVEAYNEQFF	TGCAGTGCTAGTTCATGGGTTGAGGCCTACAATGAGCAGTTCTTC
TRBV20-1	-	TRBJ2-7	-	CSASPSFAYEQYF	TGCAGTGCTAGTCCTAGCTTCGCCTACGAGCAGTACTTC
TRBV7-9	-	TRBJ1-2	-	CASSFRTERVGYTF	TGTGCCAGCAGCTTCCGGACAGAGAGGGTTGGCTACACCTTC
TRBV27	-	TRBJ2-7	-	CASSSPGREGSYEQYF	TGTGCCAGCAGTTCACCGGGACGAGAGGGTTCCTACGAGCAGTACTTC
TRBV28	-	TRBJ2-2	-	CASSLSPGLNTGELFF	TGTGCCAGCAGTTTGAGTCCGGGTCTGAACACCGGGGAGCTGTTTTTT
TRBV19	-	TRBJ2-1	-	CASSNAGSSYNEQFF	TGTGCCAGTAGTAATGCGGGCAGCTCCTACAATGAGCAGTTCTTC
TRBV10-3	-	TRBJ1-1	TRBD1	CAISESGGQGAVGTEAFF	TGTGCCATCAGTGAGTCGGGGGGACAGGGGGCTGTTGGTACTGAAGCTTTCTTT
TRBV3-1/TRBV3-2	few	TRBJ2-7	TRBD2	CASSGTVTSGPYEQYF	TGTGCCAGCAGCGGGACCGTGACTAGCGGCCCCTACGAGCAGTACTTC
TRBV7-8	-	TRBJ2-7	TRBD2	CASSSVQGSLATYEQYF	TGTGCCAGCAGCTCCGTCCAGGGCTCACTAGCGACCTACGAGCAGTACTTC
TRBV15	-	TRBJ2-1	-	CATSRDRGGNYNEQFF	TGTGCCACCAGCAGAGATCGAGGAGGGAATTACAATGAGCAGTTCTTC
TRBV7-2	once	TRBJ1-2	TRBD1	CASSLGGQPYGYTF	TGTGCCAGCAGCTTGGGGGGACAGCCTTATGGCTACACCTTC
TRBV7-2	-	TRBJ2-3	TRBD1	CASSLSQGAGTDTQYF	TGTGCCAGCAGCTTAAGTCAGGGGGCTGGCACAGATACGCAGTATTTT
TRBV21-1	-	TRBJ2-3	-	CASNLRGDTSDTQYF	TGTGCCAGCAACCTAAGAGGGGACACATCAGATACGCAGTATTTT
TRBV2	-	TRBJ2-6	TRBD1	CASSVDRAGANVLTF	TGTGCCAGCAGTGTAGACAGGGCAGGGGCCAACGTCCTGACTTTC
TRBV9	-	TRBJ2-5	TRBD2	CASSLGTSGGQETQYF	TGTGCCAGCAGCCTAGGGACTAGCGGGGGACAAGAGACCCAGTACTTC
TRBV3-1/TRBV3-2	-	TRBJ2-3	-	CASPRLTDTQYF	TGTGCCAGCCCCCGTCTCACAGATACGCAGTATTTT
TRBV19	-	TRBJ2-1	TRBD2	CASSMLASGNNEQFF	TGTGCCAGTAGTATGTTGGCTAGCGGGAACAATGAGCAGTTCTTC
TRBV18	-	TRBJ2-3	TRBD1	CASSAGTGRQYF	TGTGCCAGCTCGGCTGGGACAGGGAGACAGTATTTT
TRBV28	-	TRBJ2-7	-	CASSPPGNAYEQYF	TGTGCCAGCAGTCCCCCCGGGAACGCCTACGAGCAGTACTTC
TRBV3-1/TRBV3-2	-	TRBJ2-7	-	CASSQVGEQYF	TGTGCCAGCAGCCAAGTCGGCGAGCAGTACTTC
TRBV19	-	TRBJ2-6	-	CASSLGDSGANVLTF	TGTGCCAGTAGTCTCGGGGATTCTGGGGCCAACGTCCTGACTTTC